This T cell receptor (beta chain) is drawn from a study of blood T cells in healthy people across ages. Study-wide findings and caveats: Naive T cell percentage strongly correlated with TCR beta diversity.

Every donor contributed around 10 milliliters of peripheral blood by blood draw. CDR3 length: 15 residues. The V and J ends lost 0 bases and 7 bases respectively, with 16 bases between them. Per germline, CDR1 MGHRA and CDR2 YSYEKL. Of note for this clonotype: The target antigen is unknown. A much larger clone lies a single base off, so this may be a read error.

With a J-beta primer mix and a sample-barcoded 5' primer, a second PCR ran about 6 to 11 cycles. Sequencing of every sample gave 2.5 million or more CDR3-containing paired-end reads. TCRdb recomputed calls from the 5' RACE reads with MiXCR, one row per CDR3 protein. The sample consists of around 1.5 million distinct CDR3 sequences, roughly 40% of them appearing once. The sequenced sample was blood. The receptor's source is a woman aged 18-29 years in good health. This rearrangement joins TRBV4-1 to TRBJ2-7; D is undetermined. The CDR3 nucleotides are TGCGCCAGCAGCCAAGAGGGTTCTATCGGCAATGAGCAGTACTTC. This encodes CASSQEGSIGNEQYF.